This TCR beta chain was profiled in a study of Graves' ophthalmopathy and Graves' hyperthyroidism. RNA served as the template for amplifying TCR beta CDR3 regions. RT-PCR with HTBI primers came first, then second-round multiplex PCR. TCRdb redid the calling of the multiplex PCR reads with MiXCR, one entry per CDR3 protein. The data show approximately 500,000 distinct CDR3 sequences, with 13% to 15% seen just once and more than 8.5% held by the top ten. Between the trimmed V and J ends, which lost 6 bases and 1 base, there was a span of 12 bases. The CDR3 extends over 14 amino acids. The rearrangement uses TRBV12-3 or TRBV12-4 and TRBJ2-5; D is perhaps TRBD1 (5 bases). The clonotype comes from a woman aged 25 to 45 with Graves' ophthalmopathy. Source material: blood. CDR3 DNA sequence: TGTGCCAGCAGGGGGCAGGCTGGCCAAGAGACCCAGTACTTC. It specifies CASRGQAGQETQYF.